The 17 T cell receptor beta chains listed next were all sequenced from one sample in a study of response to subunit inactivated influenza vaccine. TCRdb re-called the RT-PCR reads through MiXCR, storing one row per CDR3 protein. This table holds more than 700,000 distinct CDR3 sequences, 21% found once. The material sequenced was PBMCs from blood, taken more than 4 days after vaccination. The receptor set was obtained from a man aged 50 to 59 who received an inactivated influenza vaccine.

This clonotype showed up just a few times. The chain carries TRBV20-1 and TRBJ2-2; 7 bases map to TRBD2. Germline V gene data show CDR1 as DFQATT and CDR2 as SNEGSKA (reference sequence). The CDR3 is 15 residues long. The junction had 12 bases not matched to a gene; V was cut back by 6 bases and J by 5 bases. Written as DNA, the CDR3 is TGCAGTGCCACCGTACTGGCGGGAGTAACCGGGGAGCTGTTTTTT. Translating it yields CSATVLAGVTGELFF.

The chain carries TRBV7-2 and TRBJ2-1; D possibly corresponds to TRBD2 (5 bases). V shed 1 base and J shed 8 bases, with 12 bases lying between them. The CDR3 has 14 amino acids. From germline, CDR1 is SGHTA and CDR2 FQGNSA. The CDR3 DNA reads TGTGCCAGCAGCTTAGATATCGGGGTTGATGAGCAGTTCTTC. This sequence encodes CASSLDIGVDEQFF.

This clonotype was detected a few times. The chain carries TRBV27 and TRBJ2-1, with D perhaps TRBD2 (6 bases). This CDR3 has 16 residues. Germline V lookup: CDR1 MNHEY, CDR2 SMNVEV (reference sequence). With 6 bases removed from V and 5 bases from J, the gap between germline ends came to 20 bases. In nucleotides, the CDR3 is TGTGCCAGCAGAGCTATTACTAGCTTACGAGACAATGAGCAGTTCTTC. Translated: CASRAITSLRDNEQFF.

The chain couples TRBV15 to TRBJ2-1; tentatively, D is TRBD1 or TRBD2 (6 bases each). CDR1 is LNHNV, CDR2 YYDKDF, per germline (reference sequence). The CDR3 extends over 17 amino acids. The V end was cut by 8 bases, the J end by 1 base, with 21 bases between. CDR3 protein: CATRGGGDSGSYNEQFF. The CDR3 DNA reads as TGTGCCACCCGGGGTGGGGGCGATAGCGGATCCTACAATGAGCAGTTCTTC.

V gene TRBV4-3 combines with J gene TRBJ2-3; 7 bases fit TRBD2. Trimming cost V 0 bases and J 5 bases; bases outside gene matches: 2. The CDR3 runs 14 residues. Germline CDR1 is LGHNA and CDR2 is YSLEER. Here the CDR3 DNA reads TGCGCCAGCAGCCAAGAGGGAGGGTTAGATACGCAGTATTTT. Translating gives CASSQEGGLDTQYF.

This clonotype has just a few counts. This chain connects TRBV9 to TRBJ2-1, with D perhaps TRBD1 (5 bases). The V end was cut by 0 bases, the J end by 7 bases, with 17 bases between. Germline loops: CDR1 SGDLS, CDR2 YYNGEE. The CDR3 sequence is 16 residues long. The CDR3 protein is CASSVALGPDGNEQFF. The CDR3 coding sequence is TGTGCCAGCAGCGTAGCTTTGGGGCCCGATGGGAATGAGCAGTTCTTC.

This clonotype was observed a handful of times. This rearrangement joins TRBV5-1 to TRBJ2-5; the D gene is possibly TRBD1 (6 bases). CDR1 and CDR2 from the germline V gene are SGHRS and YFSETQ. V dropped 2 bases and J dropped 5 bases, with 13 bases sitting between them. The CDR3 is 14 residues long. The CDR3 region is CASSFSNRVETQYF. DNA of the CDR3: TGCGCCAGCAGCTTCAGTAACAGGGTTGAGACCCAGTACTTC.

The CDR3 sequence: CASSLVVGLAGGYNEQFF. CDR3 DNA sequence: TGTGCCAGCAGCTTAGTTGTCGGACTAGCGGGAGGATACAATGAGCAGTTCTTC. The chain combines TRBV11-1 with TRBJ2-1, with 14 bases that match TRBD2. The length of the CDR3 is 18 residues. Germline assignment: CDR1 SGHAT and CDR2 FQDESV (reference sequence). Trimming at V came to 1 base and at J to 4 bases, leaving 6 bases not matched to a gene. Variable domain in full (rest from reference TRBV11-1 and TRBJ2-1): EAEVAQSPRYKITEKSQAVAFWCDPISGHATLYWYRQILGQGPELLVQFQDESVVDDSQLPKDRFSAERLKGVDSTLKIQPAELGDSAMYLCASSLVVGLAGGYNEQFFGPGTRLTVL.

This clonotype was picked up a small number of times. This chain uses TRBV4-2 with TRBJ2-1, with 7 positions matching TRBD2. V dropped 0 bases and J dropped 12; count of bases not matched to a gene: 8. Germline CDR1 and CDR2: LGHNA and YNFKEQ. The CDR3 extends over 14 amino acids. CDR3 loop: CASSQDPGRDGQFF. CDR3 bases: TGTGCCAGCAGCCAAGATCCAGGGAGGGACGGGCAGTTCTTC.

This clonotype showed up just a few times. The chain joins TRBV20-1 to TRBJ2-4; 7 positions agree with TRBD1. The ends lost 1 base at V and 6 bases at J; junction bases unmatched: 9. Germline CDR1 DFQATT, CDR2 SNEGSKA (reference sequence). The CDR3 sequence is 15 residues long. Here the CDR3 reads CSARGGDSLRNIQYF. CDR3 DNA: TGCAGTGCTAGAGGAGGGGACAGTCTGAGAAACATTCAGTACTTC.

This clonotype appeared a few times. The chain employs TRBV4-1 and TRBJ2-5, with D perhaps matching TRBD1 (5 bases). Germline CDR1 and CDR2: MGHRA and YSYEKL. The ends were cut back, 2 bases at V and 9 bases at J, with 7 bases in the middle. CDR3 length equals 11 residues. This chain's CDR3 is CASSQLGAQYF. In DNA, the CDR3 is TGCGCCAGCAGCCAACTAGGGGCCCAGTACTTC.

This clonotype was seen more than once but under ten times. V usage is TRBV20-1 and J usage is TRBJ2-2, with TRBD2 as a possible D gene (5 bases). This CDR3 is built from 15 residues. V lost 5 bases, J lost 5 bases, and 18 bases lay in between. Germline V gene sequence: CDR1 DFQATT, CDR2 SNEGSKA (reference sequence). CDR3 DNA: TGCAGTGCTGCCTCCGGGCCCTCGGGAACCGGGGAGCTGTTTTTT. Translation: CSAASGPSGTGELFF.

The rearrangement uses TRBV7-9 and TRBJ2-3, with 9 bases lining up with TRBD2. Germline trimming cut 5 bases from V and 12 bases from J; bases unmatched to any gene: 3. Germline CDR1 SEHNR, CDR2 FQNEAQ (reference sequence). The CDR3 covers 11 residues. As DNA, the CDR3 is TGTGCCAGCAGCCCAGGGACTAGCCAGTATTTT. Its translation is CASSPGTSQYF. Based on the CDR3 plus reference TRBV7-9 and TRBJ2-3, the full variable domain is DTGVSQNPRHKITKRGQNVTFRCDPISEHNRLYWYRQTLGQGPEFLTYFQNEAQLEKSRLLSDRFSAERPKGSFSTLEIQRTEQGDSAMYLCASSPGTSQYFGPGTRLTVL.

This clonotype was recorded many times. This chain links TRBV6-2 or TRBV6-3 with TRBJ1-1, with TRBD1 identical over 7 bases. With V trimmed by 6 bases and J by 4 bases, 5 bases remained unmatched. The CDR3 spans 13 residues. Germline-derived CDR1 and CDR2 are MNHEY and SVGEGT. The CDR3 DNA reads TGTGCCAGCAGCCTGACAGGGTCCACTGAAGCTTTCTTT. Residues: CASSLTGSTEAFF.

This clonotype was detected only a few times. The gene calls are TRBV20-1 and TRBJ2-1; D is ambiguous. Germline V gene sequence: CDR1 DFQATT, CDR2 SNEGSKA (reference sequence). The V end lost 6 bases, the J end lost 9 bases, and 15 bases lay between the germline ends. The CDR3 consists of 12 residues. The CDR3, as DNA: TGCAGTGCCCCGGGCCCGAGTGTTGAGCAGTTCTTC. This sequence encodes CSAPGPSVEQFF.

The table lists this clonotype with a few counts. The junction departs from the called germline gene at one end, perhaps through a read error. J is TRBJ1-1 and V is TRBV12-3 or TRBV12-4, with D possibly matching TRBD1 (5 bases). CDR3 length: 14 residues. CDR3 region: CASSLRGIGVPFTF. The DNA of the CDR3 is TGTGCCAGCAGTTTGAGGGGAATTGGAGTCCCCTTCACTTTT.

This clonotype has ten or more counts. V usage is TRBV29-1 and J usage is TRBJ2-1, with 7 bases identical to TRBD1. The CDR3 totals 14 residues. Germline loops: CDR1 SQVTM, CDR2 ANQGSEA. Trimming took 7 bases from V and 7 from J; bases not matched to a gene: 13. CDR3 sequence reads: CSAREGQRQNEQFF. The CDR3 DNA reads TGCAGCGCTCGAGAGGGACAGAGGCAGAATGAGCAGTTCTTC.